This T cell receptor (beta chain) was identified during a study of T cells after yellow fever vaccination. The ends were cut back, 9 bases at V and 5 bases at J, with 19 bases in the middle. The CDR3 loop spans 14 amino acids. Looked up from germline, CDR1 is MNHEY and CDR2 is SVGAGI. One entry per CDR3 protein, called by TCRdb with MiXCR from the 5' RACE reads. The table has hundreds of thousands of distinct CDR3 sequences, 12% seen once. The chain recombines TRBV6-5 with TRBJ1-1, with D maybe TRBD1 (5 bases). Sample: CD4+ T cells sorted from PBMCs, taken 15 days after the yellow fever booster vaccination. The origin of this receptor is a man between 18 and 35 years old who received the YFV17D yellow fever vaccine. For the CDR3, the DNA is TGTGCCAGTGTTTCTTCGGACATGGCGACTGAAGCTTTCTTT. Protein product: CASVSSDMATEAFF.